This TCR beta chain was obtained from a study of shared clonotypes between healthy human individuals. On the study more broadly: Plates per donor: three CD4 naive, three CD4 memory, two CD8 naive, one CD8 memory.

Remarks on this clone: Its antigen is unknown.

Donors were Caucasian adults residing in Nashville, Tennessee, USA. CDR1 is SNHLY and CDR2 is FYNNEI in the germline V gene. CDR3 length equals 15 residues. J gave up 5 bases and V 6 bases, and 7 bases lay outside the gene matches. Study results and caveats: Naive subsets usually exceeded memory subsets in estimated richness. The authors expected sequencing depth to affect clonotype sharing among donors.

Method: immunoSEQ multiplex PCR; TCRdb's copy keeps in-frame clones and lacks some. The sample lists some 1.4 million clones, around 97% occurring once. The receptor comes from a man aged 25 to 40 in good health. The source material was naive CD4+ T cells sorted from blood. Subset of the sample: CD45RA+ positively selected. The J gene is TRBJ2-5, the V gene TRBV2; 12 nucleotides match TRBD1. CDR3 coding DNA: TGTGCCAGCAGATCCGGGACAGGGGGCTTTGAGACCCAGTACTTC. Amino acid sequence: CASRSGTGGFETQYF.